This T cell receptor beta chain was recovered during a study of cytomegalovirus exposure and HLA in healthy donors. Study-level points and caveats: It was reported in a later analysis that an Asian-associated ancestry cluster showed fewer N-insertions than the roughly 660-donor mean. Follow-up analysis later connected one missense variant in DCLRE1C with trimming of TCR beta V- and J-genes. TRBV6-2, TRBV6-3 and other indistinguishable V segments were excluded.

The CDR3 loop spans 18 amino acids. Germline lookup yields CDR1 SEHNR and CDR2 FQNEAQ (reference sequence). With 5 bases removed from V and 3 bases from J, the gap between germline ends came to 23 bases. A remark on this clone: Antigen unknown.

PCR amplification relied on 60 Vbeta primers (plus 13 Jbeta primers). Method: immunoSEQ multiplex PCR; TCRdb's copy keeps in-frame clones and lacks some. The table has about 160,000 clones, approximately 70% seen once. This chain joins TRBV7-9 and TRBJ1-3, with a possible D match to TRBD1 (6 bases). The clonotype was recovered from a man aged 40-55 years in good health and CMV-seropositive. Sample: PBMCs. As DNA, the CDR3 is TGTGCCAGCAGCCACCCCGCCGGGGGGGCAGCGGGTGGAAACACCATATATTTT. Translated, it gives CASSHPAGGAAGGNTIYF.